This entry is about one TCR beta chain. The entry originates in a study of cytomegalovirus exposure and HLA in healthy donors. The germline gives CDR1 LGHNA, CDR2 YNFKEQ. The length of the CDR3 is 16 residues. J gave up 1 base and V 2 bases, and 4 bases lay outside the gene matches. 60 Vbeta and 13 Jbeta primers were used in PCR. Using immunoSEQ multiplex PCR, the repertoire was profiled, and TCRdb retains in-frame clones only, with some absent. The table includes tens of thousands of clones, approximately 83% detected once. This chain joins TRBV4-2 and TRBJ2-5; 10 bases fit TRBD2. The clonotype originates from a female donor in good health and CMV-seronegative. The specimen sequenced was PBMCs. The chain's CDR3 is CASSQTLAGGQETQYF. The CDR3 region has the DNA TGTGCCAGCAGCCAAACCTTAGCGGGGGGCCAAGAGACCCAGTACTTC.